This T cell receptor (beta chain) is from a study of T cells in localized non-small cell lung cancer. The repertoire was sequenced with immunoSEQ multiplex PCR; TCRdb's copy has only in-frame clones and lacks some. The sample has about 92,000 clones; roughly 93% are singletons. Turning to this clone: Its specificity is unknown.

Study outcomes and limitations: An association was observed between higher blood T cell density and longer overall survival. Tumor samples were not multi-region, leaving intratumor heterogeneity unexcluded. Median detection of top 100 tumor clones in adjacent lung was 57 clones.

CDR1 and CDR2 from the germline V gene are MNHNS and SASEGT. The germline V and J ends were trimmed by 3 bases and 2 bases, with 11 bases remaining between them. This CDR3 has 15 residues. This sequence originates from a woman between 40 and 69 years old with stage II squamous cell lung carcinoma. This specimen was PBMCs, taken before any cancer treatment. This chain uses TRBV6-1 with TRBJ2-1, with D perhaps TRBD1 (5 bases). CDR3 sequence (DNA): TGTGCCAGCAGTGAGAGCAGGGCACCCTACAATGAGCAGTTCTTC. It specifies CASSESRAPYNEQFF.